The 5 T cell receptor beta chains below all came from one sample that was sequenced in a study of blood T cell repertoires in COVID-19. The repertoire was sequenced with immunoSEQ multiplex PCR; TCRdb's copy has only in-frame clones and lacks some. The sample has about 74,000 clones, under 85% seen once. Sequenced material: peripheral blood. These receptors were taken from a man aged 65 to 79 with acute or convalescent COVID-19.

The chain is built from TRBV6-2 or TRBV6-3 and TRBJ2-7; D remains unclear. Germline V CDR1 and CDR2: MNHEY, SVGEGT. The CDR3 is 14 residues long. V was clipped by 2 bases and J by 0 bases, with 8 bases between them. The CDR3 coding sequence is TGTGCCAGCAGTTACGGTTTAGCCTCCTACGAGCAGTACTTC. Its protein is CASSYGLASYEQYF.

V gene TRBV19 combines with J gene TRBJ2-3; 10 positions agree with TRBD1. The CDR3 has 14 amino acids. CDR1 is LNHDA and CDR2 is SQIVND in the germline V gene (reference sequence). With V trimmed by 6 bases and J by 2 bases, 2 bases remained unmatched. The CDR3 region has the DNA TGTGCCAGTAGCGGGACAGGGGTCACAGATACGCAGTATTTT. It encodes CASSGTGVTDTQYF.

CDR3 region: CASSVGYRGDTEAFF. For the CDR3, the DNA is TGTGCCAGCAGCGTAGGATACAGGGGTGATACTGAAGCTTTCTTT. The gene calls are TRBV9 and TRBJ1-1, with 7 positions matching TRBD1. Germline loops: CDR1 SGDLS, CDR2 YYNGEE. The CDR3 is 15 residues long. The V gene end was trimmed by 0 bases and the J gene end by 5 bases; junction bases not matched to a gene: 7.

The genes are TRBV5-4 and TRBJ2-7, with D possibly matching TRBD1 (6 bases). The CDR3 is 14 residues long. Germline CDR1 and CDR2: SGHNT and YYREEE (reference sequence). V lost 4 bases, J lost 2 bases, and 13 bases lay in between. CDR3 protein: CASSKDWGPYEQYF. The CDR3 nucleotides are TGTGCCAGCAGCAAGGACTGGGGGCCCTACGAGCAGTACTTC.

The DNA for the CDR3 is TGTGCCAGCAGCCAGGCTAGCGGAGCCCAAGAGACCCAGTACTTC. It is translated as CASSQASGAQETQYF. The rearrangement links TRBV4-2 to TRBJ2-5; 7 nucleotides agree with TRBD2. This CDR3 is 15 amino acids long. Trimming removed 3 bases from V and 1 base from J; junction bases left unmatched: 5. CDR1 and CDR2 (germline): LGHNA, YNFKEQ.